This T cell receptor (beta chain) was captured in a study of PD-1 blockade in classical Hodgkin lymphoma. Whole-study results and caveats: Factors driving the repertoire differences, possibly disease activity or prior therapy, remain undefined.

In regard to this clone: Its antigen is unknown.

The method was immunoSEQ multiplex PCR; TCRdb's version includes in-frame clones alone and lacks a portion of them. The repertoire holds some 100,000 clones, with approximately 90% as singletons. V was pared by 2 bases and J by 6 bases, with 13 bases between. Germline V gives CDR1 MNHEY, CDR2 SMNVEV (reference sequence). The CDR3 loop spans 14 amino acids. Every patient was affected by relapse after autologous stem cell transplantation, while exposure to brentuximab vedotin was not uniform. Source: peripheral blood mononuclear cells (PBMCs), taken before the second cycle of nivolumab. The receptor was derived from a human donor with classical Hodgkin lymphoma. V is TRBV27 and J is TRBJ1-2, with D hard to call. The CDR3 sequence is CASSLGWGRDGYTF. CDR3 in DNA: TGTGCCAGCAGTTTAGGGTGGGGTAGGGATGGCTACACCTTC.